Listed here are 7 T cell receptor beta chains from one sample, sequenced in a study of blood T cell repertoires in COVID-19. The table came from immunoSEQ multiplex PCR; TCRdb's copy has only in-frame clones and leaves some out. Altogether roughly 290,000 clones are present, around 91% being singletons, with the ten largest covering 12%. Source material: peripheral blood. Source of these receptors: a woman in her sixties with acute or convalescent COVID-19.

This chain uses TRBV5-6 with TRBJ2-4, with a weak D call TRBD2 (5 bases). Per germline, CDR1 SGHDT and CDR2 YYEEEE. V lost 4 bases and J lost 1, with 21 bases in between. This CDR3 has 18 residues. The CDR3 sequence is CASSRIEASSSAKNIQYF. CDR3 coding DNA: TGTGCCAGCAGCAGAATTGAGGCCAGTTCTAGCGCCAAAAACATTCAGTACTTC.

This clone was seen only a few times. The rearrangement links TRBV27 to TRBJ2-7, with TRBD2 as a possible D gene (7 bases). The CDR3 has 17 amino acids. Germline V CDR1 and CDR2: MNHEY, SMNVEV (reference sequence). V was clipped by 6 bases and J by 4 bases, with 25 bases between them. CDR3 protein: CASSLQGGGRVGYEQYF. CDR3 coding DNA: TGTGCCAGCAGCCTCCAGGGAGGGGGGCGCGTTGGGTACGAGCAGTACTTC.

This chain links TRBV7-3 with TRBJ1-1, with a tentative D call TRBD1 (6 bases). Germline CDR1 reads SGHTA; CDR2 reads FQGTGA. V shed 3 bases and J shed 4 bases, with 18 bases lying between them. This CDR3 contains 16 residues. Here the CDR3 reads CASSFRPPQGFTEAFF. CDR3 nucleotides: TGTGCCAGCAGCTTCCGCCCTCCACAGGGTTTCACTGAAGCTTTCTTT.

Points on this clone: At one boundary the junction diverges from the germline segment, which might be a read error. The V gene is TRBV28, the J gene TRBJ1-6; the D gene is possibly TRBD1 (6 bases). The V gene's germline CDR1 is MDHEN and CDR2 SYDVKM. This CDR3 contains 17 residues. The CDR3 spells CASSLRWGGSNNSPLHF. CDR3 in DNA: TGTGCCAGCAGTTTAAGGTGGGGGGGCTCCAATAATTCACCCCTCCACTTT.

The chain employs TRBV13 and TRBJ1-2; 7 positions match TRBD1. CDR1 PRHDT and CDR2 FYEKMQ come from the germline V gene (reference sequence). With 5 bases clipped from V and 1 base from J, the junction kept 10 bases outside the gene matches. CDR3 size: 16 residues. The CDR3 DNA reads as TGTGCCAGCAGCCCTAGGGACAGACTAATTAACTATGGCTACACCTTC. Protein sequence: CASSPRDRLINYGYTF.

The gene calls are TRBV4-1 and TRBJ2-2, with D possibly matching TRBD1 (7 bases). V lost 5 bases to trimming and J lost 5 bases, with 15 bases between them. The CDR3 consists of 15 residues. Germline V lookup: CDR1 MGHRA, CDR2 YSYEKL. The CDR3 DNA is TGCGCCAGCAGCGAATCAGGGGGGACAACCGGGGAGCTGTTTTTT. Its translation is CASSESGGTTGELFF.

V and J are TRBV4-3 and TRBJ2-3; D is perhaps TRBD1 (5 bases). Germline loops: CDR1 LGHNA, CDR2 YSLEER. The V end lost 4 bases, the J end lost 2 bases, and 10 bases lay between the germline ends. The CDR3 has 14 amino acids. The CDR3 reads CASSRARDTDTQYF. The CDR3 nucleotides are TGCGCCAGCAGCCGGGCCAGGGACACAGATACGCAGTATTTT.